A selection of T cell receptor beta chains follows, all from one sample in a study of control samples from healthy donors and cancer patients. Assay: immunoSEQ multiplex PCR; the TCRdb copy retains only in-frame clones and omits some. The repertoire consists of some 77,000 clones, with 70% to 90% occurring once and the leading ten covering 6.5% to 8%. Sequenced: blood. Receptor source: a woman in her fifties or sixties in good health. Both conserved end residues are part of each CDR3. The D gene is left open where the match is weak. Some rows mark clone size as missing; the rest say once, few, many or name a class of expanded clone.

cdr3_nt: TGTGCCAGCAGGGGCTCCGTGACCGGGGAGCTGTTTTTT; cdr3_aa: CASRGSVTGELFF; d_call: NA; j_call: TRBJ2-2; clone_size: NA; v_call: TRBV2
cdr3_nt: TGTGCCAGCAGTCACTCCGACAGGTTGCTCAATCAGCCCCAGCATTTT; cdr3_aa: CASSHSDRLLNQPQHF; d_call: NA; j_call: TRBJ1-5; clone_size: NA; v_call: TRBV6-6
cdr3_nt: TGCGCCAGCAGCTTGGCGGGGGGGCAGGAGACCCAGTACTTC; cdr3_aa: CASSLAGGQETQYF; d_call: TRBD2; j_call: TRBJ2-5; clone_size: NA; v_call: TRBV5-1
cdr3_nt: TGTGCCAGCAGCCAGGGGGCTGGAGATACGCAGTATTTT; cdr3_aa: CASSQGAGDTQYF; d_call: TRBD1; j_call: TRBJ2-3; clone_size: NA; v_call: TRBV5-4
cdr3_nt: TGTGCCAGCGGTATGACCGGGACTAGCAGAAATGAGCAGTTCTTC; cdr3_aa: CASGMTGTSRNEQFF; d_call: TRBD2; j_call: TRBJ2-1; clone_size: few; v_call: TRBV28
cdr3_nt: TGTGCCAGCAGCCGGGAGCCCTACGAGCAGTACTTC; cdr3_aa: CASSREPYEQYF; d_call: NA; j_call: TRBJ2-7; clone_size: NA; v_call: TRBV7-9
cdr3_nt: TGTGCCAGCAGCTCCGAGCGGGGGGGCAATCTCTTGCAGTACTTC; cdr3_aa: CASSSERGGNLLQYF; d_call: TRBD2; j_call: TRBJ2-7; clone_size: NA; v_call: TRBV11-3
cdr3_nt: TGTGCCATCAGCGGAGGAGGGGACACTGAAGCTTTCTTT; cdr3_aa: CAISGGGDTEAFF; d_call: NA; j_call: TRBJ1-1; clone_size: NA; v_call: TRBV10-3
cdr3_nt: TGCGCCAGCAGCTTGGGGACCCAAGAGACCCAGTACTTC; cdr3_aa: CASSLGTQETQYF; d_call: NA; j_call: TRBJ2-5; clone_size: NA; v_call: TRBV5-1
cdr3_nt: TGTGCCAGCAGCCCAAGCGGGGTATACATTCAGTACTTC; cdr3_aa: CASSPSGVYIQYF; d_call: TRBD2; j_call: TRBJ2-4; clone_size: once; v_call: TRBV14
cdr3_nt: TGTGCCAGCAGTTCCCGGGGGGCCGGGACCGGGGAGCTGTTTTTT; cdr3_aa: CASSSRGAGTGELFF; d_call: NA; j_call: TRBJ2-2; clone_size: once; v_call: TRBV28
cdr3_nt: TGCGCCAGCAGCCATCCGGGACTAGCGTACAACAATGAGCAGTTCTTC; cdr3_aa: CASSHPGLAYNNEQFF; d_call: TRBD2; j_call: TRBJ2-1; clone_size: NA; v_call: TRBV4-1
cdr3_nt: TGTGCCACCAGCAGAGATAGGTCCACTGAAGCTTTCTTT; cdr3_aa: CATSRDRSTEAFF; d_call: NA; j_call: TRBJ1-1; clone_size: NA; v_call: TRBV15
cdr3_nt: TGTGCCAGCAGTCCCACTTGGGAGACCCAGTACTTC; cdr3_aa: CASSPTWETQYF; d_call: NA; j_call: TRBJ2-5; clone_size: NA; v_call: TRBV6-2/TRBV6-3
cdr3_nt: TGCAGTGCTAGTTGGTTGGGGGCTAGCACAGATACGCAGTATTTT; cdr3_aa: CSASWLGASTDTQYF; d_call: NA; j_call: TRBJ2-3; clone_size: NA; v_call: TRBV20-1
cdr3_nt: TGTGCCAGCAGTTTCCCAACAGGGGCGAACACTGAAGCTTTCTTT; cdr3_aa: CASSFPTGANTEAFF; d_call: TRBD1; j_call: TRBJ1-1; clone_size: NA; v_call: TRBV28
cdr3_nt: TGTGCCAGCAGTGAATCCAGGACAGGGGGTACCCTCTATGGCTACACCTTC; cdr3_aa: CASSESRTGGTLYGYTF; d_call: TRBD1; j_call: TRBJ1-2; clone_size: NA; v_call: TRBV25-1